One sample yielded the 6 T cell receptor beta chains listed below, sequenced in a study of blood T cell repertoires in COVID-19. Measured with immunoSEQ multiplex PCR; TCRdb has only the in-frame clones, and not every one. The sample records 200,000 to 250,000 clones, less than 90% being singletons. Sequencing was carried out using PBMCs or T cells enriched from blood (not recorded which). The receptors stem from a woman aged 50 to 60 in a cohort exposed to, infected with or recovered from COVID-19 (not recorded which).

Here the CDR3 DNA reads TGTGCCAGCAGTTTATTTACCCTTACGGCCCGGGGGAAACTGTTTTTT. Its protein product is CASSLFTLTARGKLFF. The chain employs TRBV28 and TRBJ1-4; TRBD1 is a possible D gene (5 bases). This CDR3 has 16 residues. The V end lost 1 base, the J end lost 11 bases, and 20 bases lay between the germline ends. Germline loops: CDR1 MDHEN, CDR2 SYDVKM.

This clone has a single count. The rearrangement joins TRBV3-1 (or the pseudogene TRBV3-2) to TRBJ2-7, with D possibly matching TRBD2 (6 bases). The CDR3 sequence is 16 residues long. V lost 3 bases and J lost 2, with 17 bases in between. The V gene's germline CDR1 is LGHDT and CDR2 YNNKEL (reference sequence). Written as DNA, the CDR3 is TGTGCCAGCAGCCATTATAGCGGTCATACAGCCTACGAGCAGTACTTC. Its translation is CASSHYSGHTAYEQYF.

The chain carries TRBV4-3 and TRBJ1-2; D not certain. V lost 0 bases and J lost 7, with 12 bases in between. The V gene's germline CDR1 is LGHNA and CDR2 YSLEER. The CDR3 has 14 amino acids. The CDR3 region has the DNA TGCGCCAGCAGCCAAGATTCCGGGGTTGGTGGCTACACCTTC. Amino acids: CASSQDSGVGGYTF.

This rearrangement joins TRBV12-3 or TRBV12-4 to TRBJ2-1; D is ambiguous. V lost 3 bases and J 2 bases, leaving 2 bases between the germline ends. The CDR3 runs to 12 residues. Here the CDR3 DNA reads TGTGCCAGCAGTTTCGCCTACAATGAGCAGTTCTTC. Amino acids: CASSFAYNEQFF.

This chain links TRBV3-1 (or the pseudogene TRBV3-2) with TRBJ1-2; 8 bases are shared with TRBD1. Germline CDR1 reads LGHDT; CDR2 reads YNNKEL (reference sequence). The CDR3 extends over 15 amino acids. J lost 4 bases, V lost 0 bases, and 4 bases had no gene match. CDR3: CASSQDGQGFYGYTF. The CDR3 region has the DNA TGTGCCAGCAGCCAAGATGGACAGGGATTCTATGGCTACACCTTC.

The table lists this clone with a few counts. The chain joins TRBV6-5 to TRBJ1-2, with 11 bases identical to TRBD1. The ends lost 2 bases at V and 4 bases at J; junction bases unmatched: 3. The CDR3 has 15 amino acids. Germline V CDR1 and CDR2: MNHEY, SVGAGI. The CDR3 coding sequence is TGTGCCAGCAGTTACCGAGGACAGGGGGCCTATGGCTACACCTTC. Its translation is CASSYRGQGAYGYTF.